The 8 T cell receptor beta chains in this list originate from one sample, sequenced in a study of cytomegalovirus exposure and HLA in healthy donors (dated by TCRdb to between 2016 and 2019). Libraries were made using the immunoSEQ multiplex PCR assay. A mixture of 60 forward primers for TCR Vbeta segments and 13 reverse primers for TCR Jbeta segments was used in the multiplex PCR. Not all clones reach the TCRdb copy of this immuneACCESS table, which keeps in-frame sequences only. Checked studies attribute under half of the gap to unresolved V genes and leave the rest unexplained. This sample has roughly 100,000 clones in its table, and around 57% of those were observed once. The ten largest make up over 4% of the sample. Sequenced input: PBMCs. These receptor sequences come from a human donor in good health.

The chain links TRBV28 to TRBJ1-1, with D uncertain. The CDR3 length is 12 residues. Trimming took 2 bases from V and 4 from J, leaving 5 bases between them. The germline CDR1 and CDR2 sequences are MDHEN and SYDVKM. Written as DNA, the CDR3 is TGTGCCAGCAGTTTACGGGTCACTGAAGCTTTCTTT. The encoded protein is CASSLRVTEAFF.

The chain recombines TRBV5-5 with TRBJ1-1; tentative D call: TRBD1 (5 bases). Germline V CDR1 and CDR2: SGHKS, YYEKEE (reference sequence). V was cut by 4 bases and J by 4 bases, with 14 bases left in between. The CDR3 totals 14 residues. As DNA, the CDR3 is TGTGCCAGCAGCATCACGACAGTGCGCACTGAAGCTTTCTTT. Amino acids: CASSITTVRTEAFF.

This clone has more than one count but fewer than ten. The chain carries TRBV4-1 and TRBJ2-1; TRBD1 matches 7 bases. This CDR3 has 16 residues. J was trimmed by 0 bases and V by 5 bases; bases with no gene match: 7. Looked up from germline, CDR1 is MGHRA and CDR2 is YSYEKL. In DNA, the CDR3 is TGCGCCAGCAGCTCTGTGACAGGGAACTCCTACAATGAGCAGTTCTTC. This sequence encodes CASSSVTGNSYNEQFF.

This clone was observed a handful of times. The chain joins TRBV11-2 to TRBJ2-2, with D perhaps TRBD2 (5 bases). Trimming cost V 5 bases and J 6 bases, with 16 bases left between them. CDR1 SGHAT and CDR2 FQNNGV come from the germline V gene. The CDR3 covers 15 residues. CDR3 sequence (DNA): TGTGCCAGCAGCCCCACTGGCGGGTTGGCCGGGGAGCTGTTTTTT. Translating it yields CASSPTGGLAGELFF.

This rearrangement joins TRBV27 to TRBJ1-5, with 7 bases that match TRBD1. The CDR3 loop spans 16 amino acids. Per germline, CDR1 MNHEY and CDR2 SMNVEV (reference sequence). The V segment lost 1 base and the J segment 4 bases; nucleotides outside the gene matches: 7. CDR3 region: CASSLWPPDRNQPQHF. CDR3 bases: TGTGCCAGCAGTTTATGGCCCCCGGACAGGAATCAGCCCCAGCATTTT.

This clone has more than one count but fewer than ten. V and J are TRBV6-5 and TRBJ1-1; the match to TRBD1 covers 7 bases. Germline V gene lookup returns CDR1 MNHEY and CDR2 SVGAGI. The CDR3 consists of 14 residues. V was pared by 5 bases and J by 4 bases, with 7 bases of the junction left unmatched. The CDR3 sequence: CASSTTGQFTEAFF. DNA of the CDR3: TGTGCCAGCAGTACGACGGGACAGTTCACTGAAGCTTTCTTT.

The CDR3 reads CASGLVRTTNYGYTF. CDR3 DNA: TGTGCTAGTGGTTTGGTCCGGACTACTAACTATGGCTACACCTTC. V gene TRBV12-5 combines with J gene TRBJ1-2; D is unresolved. The length of the CDR3 is 15 residues. The germline V and J ends were trimmed by 0 bases and 0 bases, with 8 bases remaining between them. Germline lookup yields CDR1 LGHNT and CDR2 FRNRAP.

The rearrangement uses TRBV7-3 and TRBJ2-1, with D tentatively TRBD2 (5 bases). Trimming left V 5 bases short and J 2 bases short, with 10 bases between. The CDR3 runs 14 residues. Germline lookup yields CDR1 SGHTA and CDR2 FQGTGA. In DNA, the CDR3 is TGTGCCAGCAGCACGTCCGGGACCTACAATGAGCAGTTCTTC. Translated, it gives CASSTSGTYNEQFF.